Below, one T cell receptor beta chain is given with its context. The antigen remains undetermined. This specimen belongs to a study of lymphopenia after photon versus proton radiotherapy. Study-wide results and limits: Post-nadir TCR diversity decline inversely tracked overall survival among those who died.

TCRdb's table, derived via immunoSEQ multiplex PCR, lists solely in-frame clones and lacks some. Of some 28,000 clones in the sample, around 81% were seen once. CDR3 length: 16 residues. Looked up from germline, CDR1 is KGHSH and CDR2 is LQKENI. V lost 0 bases to trimming and J lost 3 bases; unmatched junction nucleotides: 4. The input for sequencing was peripheral blood, taken from a patient treated with photon-based radiotherapy. The chain recombines TRBV18 with TRBJ2-2; TRBD1 agrees at 7 bases. The origin of this receptor is a man in his fifties or sixties with gastric cancer. The CDR3 nucleotides read TGTGCCAGCTCACCACCGACAGGGATGGACACCGGGGAGCTGTTTTTT. Translating it yields CASSPPTGMDTGELFF.